The clone carrying this T cell receptor (beta chain) was seen just once. What it binds is not known. The PCR employed 60 Vbeta primers together with 13 Jbeta primers. Assay used: immunoSEQ multiplex PCR; TCRdb lists only in-frame clones, some missing. Of 74,000 or so clones detected, around 76% appear once; the ten largest clones hold 4.5% to 7%. The record originates from a study of cytomegalovirus exposure and HLA in healthy donors. Regarding the study as a whole: Immune exposure information comprised only CMV serostatus. Roughly even sequencing depth across donors was the assumption behind the presence/absence analyses.

The CDR3 loop spans 17 amino acids. V shed 4 bases, J shed 4 bases, and the junction held 10 bases outside the gene matches. CDR1 is SGHRS and CDR2 is YFSETQ in the germline V gene. Specimen: PBMCs. The sequence came from a male donor in good health and CMV-seropositive. The chain couples TRBV5-1 to TRBJ2-5, with 13 bases lining up with TRBD2. For the CDR3, the DNA is TGCGCCAGCAGCATCGGGACTAGCGGGATTTTGGGAGAGACCCAGTACTTC. It yields the protein CASSIGTSGILGETQYF.